This T cell receptor (beta chain) came from a study of CD8+ T cells in alopecia areata. About the research overall: Treatment of the treated patients consisted of oral tofacitinib, 5 to 10 mg twice daily.

V lost 0 bases to trimming and J lost 4 bases, with 7 bases between them. Germline CDR1 is KGHSH and CDR2 is LQKENI. The CDR3 loop spans 14 amino acids. CD4+ and CD8+ T cells were sorted from PBMCs. In each case, RNA was isolated and then reverse transcribed into cDNA as the sequencing template. Clones were sequenced by immunoSEQ multiplex PCR, and TCRdb holds only the in-frame ones, with some missing. The sample lists around 250,000 clones; roughly two thirds were seen once. Sample: CD4+ T cells sorted from blood, taken at week 0. The receptor was derived from a human donor with alopecia areata. The V gene is TRBV18, the J gene TRBJ2-1; no reliable D call. The CDR3 DNA follows: TGTGCCAGCTCACCACCCAACGGATACAATGAGCAGTTCTTC. Amino acid sequence: CASSPPNGYNEQFF.